The 3 T cell receptor beta chains given below trace back to one sample, sequenced in a study of blood T cell repertoires in COVID-19. Assay used: immunoSEQ multiplex PCR; TCRdb lists only in-frame clones, some missing. The sample has 300,000 to 450,000 clones, roughly 87% seen once. Sequenced input: PBMCs or T cells enriched from blood (not recorded which). Receptor source: a woman in her twenties or thirties who had recovered from COVID-19.

The chain uses TRBV5-8 and TRBJ2-5; 8 bases map to TRBD1. The CDR3 totals 18 residues. V lost 4 bases to trimming and J lost 4 bases; unmatched junction nucleotides: 18. Per the germline V gene, CDR1 is SGHTS and CDR2 is YDEGEE. CDR3 sequence reads: CASSNLATTGEWLETQYF. In DNA, the CDR3 is TGTGCCAGCAGCAATCTCGCGACGACAGGGGAGTGGTTAGAGACCCAGTACTTC.

The gene calls are TRBV9 and TRBJ1-1, with D hard to call. Germline loops: CDR1 SGDLS, CDR2 YYNGEE. The CDR3 length is 12 residues. Trimming took off 4 bases at V and 0 bases at J, with 4 bases between the two ends. CDR3 DNA sequence: TGTGCCAGCAGCCCTGTGAACACTGAAGCTTTCTTT. It codes for CASSPVNTEAFF.

This chain uses TRBV6-2 or TRBV6-3 with TRBJ1-2; 11 bases align to TRBD1. V trimming: 1 base; J trimming: 2 bases; junction bases outside the gene matches: 0. The CDR3 sequence is 15 residues long. The germline V gene encodes CDR1 MNHEY and CDR2 SVGEGT. The DNA of the CDR3 is TGTGCCAGCAGTTACTGGGACAGGGGGAACTATGGCTACACCTTC. Its protein product is CASSYWDRGNYGYTF.